This T cell receptor beta chain came from a study of PD-1 blockade in classical Hodgkin lymphoma. Autologous stem cell transplantation was followed by relapse in every patient, and brentuximab vedotin exposure varied. Findings and caveats of the study: Newly diagnosed patients had diversity similar to the baseline diversity of complete responders. The repertoire differences lack a defined cause, possibly disease activity or prior therapy. At baseline, newly diagnosed patients reportedly showed less TCR diversity than healthy donors.

This CDR3 has 14 amino acids. V was trimmed by 7 bases and J by 4 bases, leaving 13 bases between them. In germline, CDR1 is MDHEN, CDR2 SYDVKM. This clone came up once. No antigen is known for it. Clones were sequenced by immunoSEQ multiplex PCR, and TCRdb holds only the in-frame ones, with some missing. The table shows about 18,000 clones, with roughly 76% occurring only once. Source: peripheral blood mononuclear cells (PBMCs), taken at baseline. The chain links TRBV28 to TRBJ2-2; D perhaps matches TRBD1 (6 bases). The sequence was obtained from a human donor with classical Hodgkin lymphoma. The chain's CDR3 is CASIQGGSTGELFF. The DNA for the CDR3 is TGTGCCAGCATCCAAGGGGGAAGCACCGGGGAGCTGTTTTTT.